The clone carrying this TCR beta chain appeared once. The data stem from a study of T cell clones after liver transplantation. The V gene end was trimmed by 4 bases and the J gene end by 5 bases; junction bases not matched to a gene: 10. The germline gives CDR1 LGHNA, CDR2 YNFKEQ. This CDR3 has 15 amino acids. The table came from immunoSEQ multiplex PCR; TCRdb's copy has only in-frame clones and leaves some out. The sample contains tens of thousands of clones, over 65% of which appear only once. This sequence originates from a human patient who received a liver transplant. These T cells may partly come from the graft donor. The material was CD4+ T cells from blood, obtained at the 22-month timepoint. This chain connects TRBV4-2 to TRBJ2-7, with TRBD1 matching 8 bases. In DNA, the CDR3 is TGTGCCAGCAGCCCACCCGGACAGGGAAGTAACGAGCAGTACTTC. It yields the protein CASSPPGQGSNEQYF.